This T cell receptor beta chain was profiled in a study of blood T cell repertoires in COVID-19. Study background: The cDNA or gDNA used as material had been derived from T cells, B-cell-depleted T cells, or PBMCs.

Germline lookup yields CDR1 SGHVS and CDR2 FQNEAQ. V was clipped by 5 bases and J by 8 bases, with 12 bases between them. The CDR3 length is 12 residues. The data were produced by immunoSEQ multiplex PCR, yet TCRdb's version contains in-frame clones alone and is incomplete. The sample includes some 390,000 clones, around nine tenths of them seen just once. V and J are TRBV7-8 and TRBJ1-2; D is perhaps TRBD1 (6 bases). The sequence was collected from a woman in her thirties or forties with COVID-19, enrolled during active disease. Specimen: peripheral blood. In DNA, the CDR3 is TGTGCCAGCAGCCCGGGGGGGGGCGGCTACACCTTC. It encodes CASSPGGGGYTF.